Included here is one T cell receptor (beta chain) sequence, with context. The antigen remains undetermined. The sample comes from a study of cytomegalovirus exposure and HLA in healthy donors. General observations from the study: The study labeled more than 150 TCR beta chains cytomegalovirus-associated. According to a subsequent analysis, TCR clusters from the first cohort were inclined to appear together in the 100 to 150 validation repertoires. Diagnosis of cytomegalovirus status made by the classifier reportedly showed high specificity and sensitivity.

The CDR3 contains 12 residues. CDR1 and CDR2 (germline): SGHDT, YYEEEE. Trimming cost V 4 bases and J 2 bases; bases outside gene matches: 0. Method: immunoSEQ multiplex PCR; TCRdb's copy keeps in-frame clones and lacks some. The data hold 190,000 or so clones, with 65% to 85% observed a single time. The gene calls are TRBV5-6 and TRBJ2-7; 7 positions match TRBD2. Material for sequencing was PBMCs. This receptor was taken from a woman aged 18 to 35 in good health and CMV-seropositive. CDR3 region: CASSREAYEQYF. The CDR3 bases are TGTGCCAGCAGCCGGGAGGCCTACGAGCAGTACTTC.